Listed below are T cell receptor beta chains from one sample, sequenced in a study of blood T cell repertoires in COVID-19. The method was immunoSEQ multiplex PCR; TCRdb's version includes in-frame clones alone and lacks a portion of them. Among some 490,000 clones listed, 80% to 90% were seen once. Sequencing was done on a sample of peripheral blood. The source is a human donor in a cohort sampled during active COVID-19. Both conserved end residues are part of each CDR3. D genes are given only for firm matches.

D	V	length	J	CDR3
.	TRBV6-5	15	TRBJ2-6	CASSTSGTGANVLTF
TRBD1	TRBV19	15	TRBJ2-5	CASNHGQGAGETQYF
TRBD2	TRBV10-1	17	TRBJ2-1	CASSASTSGANYNEQFF
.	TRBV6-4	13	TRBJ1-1	CASSRTVTTEAFF
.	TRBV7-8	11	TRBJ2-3	CASSLPDTQYF
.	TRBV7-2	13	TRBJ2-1	CASRLTGTNEQFF
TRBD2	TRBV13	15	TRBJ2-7	CASSSGTSGNYEQYF
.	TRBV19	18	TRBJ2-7	CASPNPFHPHRSSYEQYF
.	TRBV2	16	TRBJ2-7	CASSEASVRQYNEQYF
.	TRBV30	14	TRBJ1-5	CAWSQGRSNQPQHF
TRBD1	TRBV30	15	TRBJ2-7	CAWSRRRDRGAEQYF
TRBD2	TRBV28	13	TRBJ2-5	CASMIPGGETQYF
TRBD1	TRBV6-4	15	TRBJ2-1	CASSVRQGAGNEQFF
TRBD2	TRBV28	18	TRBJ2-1	CASSLSLAARSSYNEQFF
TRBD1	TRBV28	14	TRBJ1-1	CASRLRDRDTEAFF
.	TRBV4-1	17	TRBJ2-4	CASSQDSSPSTKNIQYF
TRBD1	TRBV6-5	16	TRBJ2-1	CASSYLGQGGYNEQFF
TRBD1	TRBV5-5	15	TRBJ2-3	CASSLQGLSTDTQYF
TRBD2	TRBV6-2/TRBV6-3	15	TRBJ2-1	CASSSPGLAFNEQFF
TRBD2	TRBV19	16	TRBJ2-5	CASSIGLAGVEETQYF
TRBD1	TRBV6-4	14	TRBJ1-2	CASSADRGAYGYTF
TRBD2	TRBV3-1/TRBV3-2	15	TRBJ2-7	CASSPRTSATYEQYF
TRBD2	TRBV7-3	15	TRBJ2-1	CASSSSGLAGDEQFF
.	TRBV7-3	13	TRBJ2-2	CASSSRVNGELFF
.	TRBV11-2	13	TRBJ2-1	CASSLSRANEQFF
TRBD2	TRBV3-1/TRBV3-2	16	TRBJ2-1	CASSHWGLAVYNEQFF
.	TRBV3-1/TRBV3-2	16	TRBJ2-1	CASSQGGTSVYNEQFF
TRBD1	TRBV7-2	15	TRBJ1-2	CASSPGTGLNYGYTF
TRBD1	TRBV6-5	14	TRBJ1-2	CASLRDRATWGYTF
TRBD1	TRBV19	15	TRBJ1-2	CASSNPGQGPYGYTF
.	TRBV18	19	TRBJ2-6	CASSPSPGDYYSGANVLTF
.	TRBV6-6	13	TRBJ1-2	CASSFPGLQVYTF
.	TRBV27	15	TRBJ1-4	CASSLGVTTNEKLFF
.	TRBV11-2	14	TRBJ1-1	CASRLQGLRTEAFF
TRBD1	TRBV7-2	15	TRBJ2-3	CATGTWDRGRNTQYF